The source of this TCR beta chain is a study of shared clonotypes between healthy human individuals. The trim removed 5 bases at V and 6 bases at J, leaving 3 bases unmatched. The germline gives CDR1 MNHEY, CDR2 SVGAGI. The CDR3 totals 13 residues. As concerns this clone: The sample holds other DNA sequences that translate to the same CDR3.

Genomic DNA belonging to each subset was distributed in equal measure over several immunoSEQ plates. Sequencing used immunoSEQ multiplex PCR; TCRdb keeps in-frame clones, though not all of them. This repertoire shows over a million clones, approximately 68% found once; its top ten account for approximately 1.5%. The chain carries TRBV6-5 and TRBJ1-2; TRBD1 matches 10 bases. Specimen: memory CD4+ T cells sorted from blood. Subset defined: CD45RA-negative fraction. The receptor's source is a man between 18 and 29 years old in good health. CDR3: CASSRGQGDGYTF. CDR3 bases: TGTGCCAGCAGTCGAGGACAGGGGGATGGCTACACCTTC.